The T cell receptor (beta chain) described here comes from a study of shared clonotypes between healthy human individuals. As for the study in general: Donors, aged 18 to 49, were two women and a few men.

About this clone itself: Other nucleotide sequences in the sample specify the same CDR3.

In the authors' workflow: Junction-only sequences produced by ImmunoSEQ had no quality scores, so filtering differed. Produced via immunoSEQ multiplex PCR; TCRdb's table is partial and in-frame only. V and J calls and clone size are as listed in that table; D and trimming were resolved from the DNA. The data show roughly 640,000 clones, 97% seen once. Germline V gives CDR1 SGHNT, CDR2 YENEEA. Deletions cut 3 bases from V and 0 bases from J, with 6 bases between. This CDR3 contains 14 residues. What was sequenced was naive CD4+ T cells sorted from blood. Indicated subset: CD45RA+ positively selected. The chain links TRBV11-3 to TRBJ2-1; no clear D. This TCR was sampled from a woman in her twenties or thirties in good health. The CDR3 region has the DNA TGTGCCAGCAGCTTGGGCGGCTCCTACAATGAGCAGTTCTTC. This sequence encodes CASSLGGSYNEQFF.